Listed below are T cell receptor beta chains from one sample, sequenced in a study of shared clonotypes between healthy human individuals. Some clones are missing from TCRdb's copy, which holds only in-frame ones; the method was immunoSEQ multiplex PCR. The data hold around 1.9 million clones, with around 95% observed a single time. The sample consisted of naive CD8+ T cells from PBMCs. These TCRs come from a man aged 18 to 30 in good health. Some clones in this sample may be carry-over from other donors' samples. The CDR3 runs from the conserved cysteine through the conserved F or W. D genes are given only for firm matches. Clone size, where shown, is once, few, many, or a class for clones that have expanded.

V gene: TRBV28
D gene: TRBD1
clone size: few
J gene: TRBJ1-2
CDR3 DNA: TGTGCCAGCAGTTTAACAGGGGAGGATGGCTACACCTTC
CDR3 protein: CASSLTGEDGYTF

V gene: TRBV5-8
D gene: -
clone size: -
J gene: TRBJ2-7
CDR3 DNA: TGTGCCAGCACCCCGGAGCAGTACTTC
CDR3 protein: CASTPEQYF

V gene: TRBV29-1
D gene: -
clone size: -
J gene: TRBJ1-4
CDR3 DNA: TGCAGCGTTGAAGGGGTAGAGAATCCAACTAATGAAAAACTGTTTTTT
CDR3 protein: CSVEGVENPTNEKLFF

V gene: TRBV9
D gene: TRBD2
clone size: -
J gene: TRBJ2-5
CDR3 DNA: TGTGCCAGCAGCGGGGGAGTACTAGCGGGAAAGGAGACCCAGTACTTC
CDR3 protein: CASSGGVLAGKETQYF

V gene: TRBV19
D gene: -
clone size: -
J gene: TRBJ1-5
CDR3 DNA: TGTGCCAGTAGTATAGCCCACCCCAGGTACCTAGGGACCCAGCATTTT
CDR3 protein: CASSIAHPRYLGTQHF

V gene: TRBV5-4
D gene: TRBD2
clone size: -
J gene: TRBJ2-3
CDR3 DNA: TGTGCCAGCAGCTTATACTTCACTAGCGGGAGACCAGATACGCAGTATTTT
CDR3 protein: CASSLYFTSGRPDTQYF

V gene: TRBV9
D gene: TRBD2
clone size: -
J gene: TRBJ2-1
CDR3 DNA: TGTGCCAGCAGCCCCAAGACTAGCGGGGGGTACAATGAGCAGTTCTTC
CDR3 protein: CASSPKTSGGYNEQFF

V gene: TRBV7-9
D gene: -
clone size: -
J gene: TRBJ2-2
CDR3 DNA: TGTGCCAGCAGCTCTCACTCCGCCGGGGAGCTGTTTTTT
CDR3 protein: CASSSHSAGELFF

V gene: TRBV5-1
D gene: TRBD2
clone size: -
J gene: TRBJ2-1
CDR3 DNA: TGCGCCAGCAGCTTGGCAGGACTAGCGGGAGGGACTCTCGACAATGAGCAGTTCTTC
CDR3 protein: CASSLAGLAGGTLDNEQFF

V gene: TRBV4-1
D gene: -
clone size: -
J gene: TRBJ2-2
CDR3 DNA: TGCGCCAGCAGCCAAGTGCTCAGGGACCGCACCGGGGAGCTGTTTTTT
CDR3 protein: CASSQVLRDRTGELFF

V gene: TRBV4-1
D gene: -
clone size: -
J gene: TRBJ1-5
CDR3 DNA: TGCGCCAGCAGCCAAGACGGGCAGCCTCATCAGCCCCAGCATTTT
CDR3 protein: CASSQDGQPHQPQHF

V gene: TRBV27
D gene: TRBD1
clone size: few
J gene: TRBJ1-1
CDR3 DNA: TGTGCCACCCAGACAGGGGCGAACACTGAAGCTTTCTTT
CDR3 protein: CATQTGANTEAFF

V gene: TRBV7-9
D gene: TRBD1
clone size: -
J gene: TRBJ1-4
CDR3 DNA: TGTGCCAGCAGCCCAAGACAGGGATCCCATGAAAAACTGTTTTTT
CDR3 protein: CASSPRQGSHEKLFF

V gene: TRBV7-2
D gene: TRBD2
clone size: -
J gene: TRBJ2-2
CDR3 DNA: TGTGCCAGCAGCGATTGGACTAGCGGGATCCCCGGGGAGCTGTTTTTT
CDR3 protein: CASSDWTSGIPGELFF

V gene: TRBV30
D gene: TRBD1
clone size: -
J gene: TRBJ1-5
CDR3 DNA: TGTGCCTGGAGTGTGGGCAGGGGGTCAAGTCAGCCCCAGCATTTT
CDR3 protein: CAWSVGRGSSQPQHF

V gene: TRBV10-3
D gene: -
clone size: -
J gene: TRBJ1-1
CDR3 DNA: TGTGCCATCAGTGCCGAAGACTTGTCCGGAGCTTTCTTT
CDR3 protein: CAISAEDLSGAFF

V gene: TRBV29-1
D gene: -
clone size: -
J gene: TRBJ2-7
CDR3 DNA: TGCAGCGCCCTCAAACGGGGGCAGGGCCGTCTCTACGAGCAGTACTTC
CDR3 protein: CSALKRGQGRLYEQYF

V gene: TRBV4-1
D gene: TRBD2
clone size: -
J gene: TRBJ2-5
CDR3 DNA: TGCGCCAGCAGCCAAGAAAGGGCGGGAGGACGGGAGACCCAGTACTTC
CDR3 protein: CASSQERAGGRETQYF

V gene: TRBV4-1
D gene: -
clone size: few
J gene: TRBJ1-5
CDR3 DNA: TGCGCCAGCAGCCCACCCGGGGTACCTCAGCCCCAGCATTTT
CDR3 protein: CASSPPGVPQPQHF

V gene: TRBV9
D gene: TRBD2
clone size: once
J gene: TRBJ2-1
CDR3 DNA: TGTGCCAGCAGCGTACCGGCCGGGACTACCACCTACAATGAGCAGTTCTTC
CDR3 protein: CASSVPAGTTTYNEQFF

V gene: TRBV15
D gene: -
clone size: -
J gene: TRBJ1-3
CDR3 DNA: TGTGCCACCAGCAGAGAAGAGACAGTCTCTGGAAACACCATATATTTT
CDR3 protein: CATSREETVSGNTIYF